These 4 T cell receptor beta chains were all obtained from the same sample, sequenced in a study of cytomegalovirus exposure and HLA in healthy donors. PCR amplification relied on 60 Vbeta primers (plus 13 Jbeta primers). TCRdb keeps only in-frame clones here, not all; method: immunoSEQ multiplex PCR. Its clone listing holds 90,000 to 120,000 clones. Sample: PBMCs. Receptors were obtained from a man aged 45-60 years in good health and CMV-seronegative.

The J gene is TRBJ2-5, the V gene TRBV5-1; possibly TRBD2 for D (6 bases). The ends were cut back, 0 bases at V and 5 bases at J, with 14 bases in the middle. The CDR3 runs to 15 residues. Germline CDR1 and CDR2: SGHRS and YFSETQ. The CDR3 loop reads CASSLVGGAGETQYF. The CDR3 nucleotides read TGCGCCAGCAGCTTGGTGGGCGGGGCCGGGGAGACCCAGTACTTC.

This rearrangement joins TRBV25-1 to TRBJ1-1, with D unclear. V was pared by 3 bases and J by 0 bases, with 11 bases between. From germline, CDR1 is MGHDK and CDR2 SYGVNS. The CDR3 is made up of 15 amino acids. CDR3 nucleotide sequence: TGTGCCAGCAGTGATACCAGGACTCTGAACACTGAAGCTTTCTTT. This gives the protein CASSDTRTLNTEAFF.

The rearrangement uses TRBV2 and TRBJ2-7; unclear D gene. CDR3 length: 16 amino acids. V was clipped by 0 bases and J by 2 bases, with 14 bases between them. Germline CDR1 and CDR2: SNHLY and FYNNEI. The chain's CDR3 is CASSEALGGRPYEQYF. DNA of the CDR3: TGTGCCAGCAGTGAAGCGCTTGGTGGCAGGCCCTACGAGCAGTACTTC.

This chain uses TRBV11-2 with TRBJ2-3; tentative D call: TRBD2 (6 bases). The CDR3 runs to 14 residues. Germline-derived CDR1 and CDR2 are SGHAT and FQNNGV. V was trimmed by 6 bases and J by 6 bases, leaving 16 bases between them. CDR3 coding DNA: TGTGCCAGCAGAAATGGACTACACCCGGATACGCAGTATTTT. It encodes CASRNGLHPDTQYF.